The present TCR beta chain was sequenced within a study of T cells in Graves' hyperthyroidism and ophthalmopathy. In its sample, this clonotype was seen a few times. This clone may be a read error of a much larger clone one base away. The ends were cut back, 2 bases at V and 4 bases at J, with 6 bases in the middle. This CDR3 spans 12 amino acids. From RNA transcripts, TCR beta CDR3 regions were amplified. The TCR CDR3 was amplified in a first-round RT-PCR using the HTBI primer set. TCRdb re-called the multiplex PCR reads through MiXCR, storing one row per CDR3 protein. The table has 360,000 or so distinct CDR3 sequences, approximately 16% seen once.

Sequencing was done on a sample of blood. V usage is TRBV12-3 or TRBV12-4 and J usage is TRBJ2-7; D call uncertain. The source is a woman aged 60-75 years with Graves' ophthalmopathy. CDR3 bases: TGTGCCAGCAGTTTATTGTTATACGAGCAGTACTTC. Its protein is CASSLLLYEQYF.